These 31 T cell receptor beta chains came from one sample sequenced in a study of CD8 T cells in ankylosing spondylitis. MiXCR, applied by TCRdb to the 5' RACE reads, yields one record per CDR3 protein. This sample has 400,000 to 450,000 distinct CDR3 sequences, with approximately 17% found just once. These receptors have no identified antigens. Whole-study findings and limits: In ankylosing spondylitis blood, a motif of about eight highly homologous TCR beta variants appeared characteristic.

Sequenced sample: blood, either unsorted or a sorted T cell fraction (not recorded which). The receptors were sampled from a male donor with ankylosing spondylitis.

The J gene is TRBJ2-1, the V gene TRBV6-1; D uncertain. Between the trimmed V and J ends, which lost 5 bases and 2 bases, there was a span of 13 bases. CDR1 and CDR2 (germline): MNHNS, SASEGT. The CDR3 length is 15 residues. CDR3 sequence: CASSRTDIAYNEQFF. CDR3 in DNA: TGTGCCAGCAGTCGAACCGATATTGCCTACAATGAGCAGTTCTTC.

The rearrangement links TRBV5-4 to TRBJ1-3; a possible D gene is TRBD1 (5 bases). This CDR3 comprises 15 residues. Between the trimmed V and J ends, which lost 0 bases and 4 bases, there was a span of 11 bases. Germline V CDR1 and CDR2: SGHNT, YYREEE (reference sequence). The CDR3 spells CASSLGPGQGNTIYF. The CDR3 DNA follows: TGTGCCAGCAGCTTGGGGCCGGGGCAAGGAAACACCATATATTTT.

This clonotype was detected only a few times. The V call is TRBV4-3, the J call TRBJ2-1; TRBD1 agrees at 7 bases. The germline V gene has CDR1 LGHNA and CDR2 YSLEER. The CDR3 extends over 13 amino acids. V lost 5 bases and J lost 6; bases outside the gene matches: 4. CDR3 nucleotide sequence: TGCGCCAGCAGCAAGACAGGGCCCAATGAGCAGTTCTTC. As protein: CASSKTGPNEQFF.

This clonotype appeared a few times. The chain couples TRBV7-2 to TRBJ2-1; 16 bases agree with TRBD2. Trimming removed 1 base from V and 7 bases from J; junction bases left unmatched: 4. The germline V gene encodes CDR1 SGHTA and CDR2 FQGNSA. The CDR3 length is 17 residues. In DNA form, the CDR3 reads TGTGCCAGCAGCTTAGTGGGACTAGCGGGAGGGCCGAATGAGCAGTTCTTC. Translating it yields CASSLVGLAGGPNEQFF.

This clonotype has more than one count but fewer than ten. The chain is built from TRBV29-1 and TRBJ2-7, with D perhaps being TRBD1 or TRBD2 (5 bases each). The CDR3 consists of 13 residues. Trimming removed 5 bases at V and 3 bases at J, with 14 bases between. The V gene's germline CDR1 is SQVTM and CDR2 ANQGSEA. Here the CDR3 reads CSVWAQGDYEQYF. DNA of the CDR3: TGCAGCGTTTGGGCCCAGGGAGACTACGAGCAGTACTTC.

The chain has TRBV28 and TRBJ1-1; D is uncertain. From germline, CDR1 is MDHEN and CDR2 SYDVKM. The ends were cut back, 5 bases at V and 7 bases at J, with 11 bases in the middle. The CDR3 totals 12 residues. As DNA, the CDR3 is TGTGCCAGCAGTCGAGGGCCCCGTGAAGCTTTCTTT. This encodes CASSRGPREAFF. The whole variable domain, filled in from reference TRBV28 and TRBJ1-1, reads DVKVTQSSRYLVKRTGEKVFLECVQDMDHENMFWYRQDPGLGLRLIYFSYDVKMKEKGDIPEGYSVSREKKERFSLILESASTNQTSMYLCASSRGPREAFFGQGTRLTVV.

The rearrangement links TRBV5-1 to TRBJ2-5; a possible D gene is TRBD2 (6 bases). CDR1 and CDR2 from the germline V gene are SGHRS and YFSETQ. CDR3 size: 14 residues. Trimming removed 0 bases from V and 4 bases from J, with 10 bases in between. CDR3: CASSLGSEGETQYF. For the CDR3, the DNA is TGCGCCAGCAGCTTGGGTTCGGAGGGAGAGACCCAGTACTTC. The full variable domain, its missing parts supplied by reference TRBV5-1 and TRBJ2-5, is KAGVTQTPRYLIKTRGQQVTLSCSPISGHRSVSWYQQTPGQGLQFLFEYFSETQRNKGNFPGRFSGRQFSNSRSEMNVSTLELGDSALYLCASSLGSEGETQYFGPGTRLLVL.

Only a few counts were recorded for this clonotype. V gene TRBV5-1 combines with J gene TRBJ2-7, with a tentative D call TRBD2 (5 bases). The V and J ends lost 0 bases and 4 bases respectively, with 14 bases between them. Germline lookup yields CDR1 SGHRS and CDR2 YFSETQ. The CDR3 totals 15 residues. CDR3 in amino acids: CASSLEPGPGYEQYF. CDR3 DNA: TGCGCCAGCAGCTTGGAGCCGGGCCCGGGGTACGAGCAGTACTTC.

This chain links TRBV5-1 with TRBJ2-1, with no clear D. V was pared by 1 base and J by 2 bases, with 10 bases between. The length of the CDR3 is 15 residues. The germline CDR1 and CDR2 sequences are SGHRS and YFSETQ. The CDR3 region has the DNA TGCGCCAGCAGCTTGCGGCTTACTACCTACAATGAGCAGTTCTTC. Its translation is CASSLRLTTYNEQFF.

The CDR3, as DNA: TGTGCCAGCAGTTTGTGCCTAGTTCGGTATTTT. As protein: CASSLCLVRYF. The rearrangement links TRBV27 to TRBJ2-3; D call uncertain. The V end was cut by 3 bases, the J end by 14 bases, with 12 bases between. The CDR3 is made up of 11 amino acids. CDR1 and CDR2 from the germline V gene are MNHEY and SMNVEV (reference sequence).

The sample holds a few counts of this clonotype. V usage is TRBV28 and J usage is TRBJ2-3; no clear D gene. The germline V and J ends were trimmed by 4 bases and 0 bases, with 8 bases remaining between them. Germline V gene lookup returns CDR1 MDHEN and CDR2 SYDVKM. CDR3 length: 14 amino acids. CDR3 residues: CASSWGSSTDTQYF. CDR3 bases: TGTGCCAGCAGTTGGGGATCTAGCACAGATACGCAGTATTTT.

This clonotype appeared a few times. This chain connects TRBV7-3 to TRBJ2-2; D is undetermined. Germline CDR1 reads SGHTA; CDR2 reads FQGTGA. V lost 0 bases and J 4 bases, leaving 6 bases between the germline ends. The CDR3 has 14 residues. The CDR3 reads CASSLTWVTGELFF. In DNA form, the CDR3 reads TGTGCCAGCAGCTTAACGTGGGTCACCGGGGAGCTGTTTTTT.

The chain carries TRBV6-2 or TRBV6-3 and TRBJ2-3; D is ambiguous. The V gene lost 0 bases and the J gene lost 0 bases, with 13 bases spanning the gap. This CDR3 is built from 17 residues. Germline CDR1 MNHEY, CDR2 SVGEGT. The CDR3 loop is CASSYSAKFSSTDTQYF. The CDR3 nucleotides are TGTGCCAGCAGTTACTCTGCTAAATTCTCTAGCACAGATACGCAGTATTTT.

The sample holds a few counts of this clonotype. The rearrangement uses TRBV5-1 and TRBJ2-7, with 7 bases aligning to TRBD1. CDR1 and CDR2 from the germline V gene are SGHRS and YFSETQ. The J segment lost 2 bases and the V segment lost 4 bases, leaving 9 bases of the junction unmatched. The length of the CDR3 is 15 residues. The CDR3 here is CASSRNRGQTYEQYF. For the CDR3, the DNA is TGCGCCAGCAGCCGAAACAGGGGTCAAACCTACGAGCAGTACTTC.

The DNA for the CDR3 is TGTGCCAGCAGCTTCGAACAGACTGGAAACACCATATATTTT. It encodes CASSFEQTGNTIYF. The V gene is TRBV7-9, the J gene TRBJ1-3; D gene unclear. CDR3 length: 14 residues. Germline V gene sequence: CDR1 SEHNR, CDR2 FQNEAQ (reference sequence). V gave up 3 bases and J gave up 2 bases, with 8 bases separating them. The full variable domain, rest sourced from reference TRBV7-9 and TRBJ1-3, is DTGVSQNPRHKITKRGQNVTFRCDPISEHNRLYWYRQTLGQGPEFLTYFQNEAQLEKSRLLSDRFSAERPKGSFSTLEIQRTEQGDSAMYLCASSFEQTGNTIYFGEGSWLTVV.

The rearrangement joins TRBV28 to TRBJ2-1; 7 nucleotides align to TRBD2. This CDR3 has 12 amino acids. V lost 8 bases and J lost 10; bases outside the gene matches: 8. Germline V gene sequence: CDR1 MDHEN, CDR2 SYDVKM. The CDR3: CASWGGRREQFF. The CDR3 bases are TGTGCCAGCTGGGGCGGGAGAAGGGAGCAGTTCTTC.

Only a few counts were recorded for this clonotype. The J gene is TRBJ2-5, the V gene TRBV2; unclear D gene. The CDR3 has 14 amino acids. Trimming pared 4 bases from V and 0 bases from J, leaving 9 bases between. Germline CDR1 reads SNHLY; CDR2 reads FYNNEI. The DNA of the CDR3 is TGTGCCAGCAGTGTCGAGAGCCACCAAGAGACCCAGTACTTC. It translates to CASSVESHQETQYF.

J is TRBJ2-2 and V is TRBV5-1; D remains unclear. The CDR3 has 14 amino acids. V lost 2 bases and J 4 bases, leaving 9 bases between the germline ends. From germline, CDR1 is SGHRS and CDR2 YFSETQ. This chain's CDR3 is CASSFEKATGELFF. The CDR3 DNA reads as TGCGCCAGCAGCTTCGAAAAGGCCACCGGGGAGCTGTTTTTT.

This sequence joins TRBV6-2 or TRBV6-3 and TRBJ2-7; D may match TRBD1 or TRBD2 (6 bases each). This CDR3 is built from 16 residues. V lost 4 bases, J lost 1 base, and 17 bases lay in between. The V gene's germline CDR1 is MNHEY and CDR2 SVGEGT. CDR3 in amino acids: CASSSPVGAGSYEQYF. CDR3 DNA: TGTGCCAGCAGTTCTCCCGTGGGGGCGGGATCCTACGAGCAGTACTTC.

The gene calls are TRBV29-1 and TRBJ2-3, with 7 bases matching TRBD1. Germline loops: CDR1 SQVTM, CDR2 ANQGSEA. Germline trimming cut 4 bases from V and 2 bases from J; bases unmatched to any gene: 3. The CDR3 covers 13 residues. The CDR3 DNA reads as TGCAGCGTTGGGGGACAGAACACAGATACGCAGTATTTT. Protein: CSVGGQNTDTQYF.

The rearrangement uses TRBV20-1 and TRBJ2-3, with 10 bases identical to TRBD2. J was trimmed by 5 bases and V by 5 bases; bases with no gene match: 7. The CDR3 runs 14 residues. The germline gives CDR1 DFQATT, CDR2 SNEGSKA (reference sequence). The CDR3 nucleotides read TGCAGTGCTGTCGGGACTAGCGTTGTAGATACGCAGTATTTT. It codes for CSAVGTSVVDTQYF.

This clonotype was observed a few times. The chain recombines TRBV2 with TRBJ2-5; 11 positions match TRBD2. V dropped 7 bases and J dropped 3; count of bases not matched to a gene: 4. The CDR3 has 14 amino acids. The V gene's germline CDR1 is SNHLY and CDR2 FYNNEI. This CDR3 is CASTRLAGKETQYF. CDR3 sequence (DNA): TGTGCCAGCACCCGACTAGCGGGGAAAGAGACCCAGTACTTC.

The rearrangement links TRBV12-3 or TRBV12-4 to TRBJ2-1; 7 nucleotides align to TRBD1. V was pared by 6 bases and J by 8 bases, with 10 bases of the junction left unmatched. The CDR3 contains 14 residues. This CDR3 reads CASRAGTERDEQFF. CDR3 bases: TGTGCCAGCAGGGCCGGGACAGAGAGGGATGAGCAGTTCTTC.

This clonotype came up a few times. The V call is TRBV20-1, the J call TRBJ2-2; 7 bases line up with TRBD2. The J segment lost 5 bases and the V segment lost 3 bases, leaving 9 bases of the junction unmatched. The CDR3 has 15 amino acids. Germline CDR1 reads DFQATT; CDR2 reads SNEGSKA (reference sequence). CDR3: CSASPSGWGTGELFF. The CDR3 DNA sequence: TGCAGTGCTAGCCCTAGCGGCTGGGGGACCGGGGAGCTGTTTTTT.

This rearrangement joins TRBV3-1 to TRBJ1-2; D possibly corresponds to TRBD1 (5 bases). Trimming took off 1 base at V and 11 bases at J, with 17 bases between the two ends. CDR1 and CDR2 from the germline V gene are LGHDT and YNNKEL (reference sequence). This CDR3 spans 14 amino acids. Here the CDR3 reads CASSQGGDRRRYTF. For the CDR3, the DNA is TGTGCCAGCAGCCAAGGCGGAGACAGAAGAAGATACACCTTC.

This clonotype appeared a few times. The chain combines TRBV6-2 or TRBV6-3 with TRBJ1-1; D unresolved. Trimming pared 2 bases from V and 0 bases from J, leaving 7 bases between. The germline V gene has CDR1 MNHEY and CDR2 SVGEGT. CDR3 length equals 14 residues. The CDR3 protein is CASSYDSVNTEAFF. Written as DNA, the CDR3 is TGTGCCAGCAGTTACGATTCCGTGAACACTGAAGCTTTCTTT.

The gene calls are TRBV14 and TRBJ2-3; TRBD2 aligns across 13 bases. From germline, CDR1 is SGHDN and CDR2 FVKESK. V gave up 4 bases and J gave up 6 bases; unmatched junction bases: 10. The CDR3 has 17 residues. The CDR3 DNA reads as TGTGCCAGCAGCCCACTAGCGGGAGGGCCGGGTCGCGATACGCAGTATTTT. Translation gives CASSPLAGGPGRDTQYF.

This clonotype was observed a few times. V gene TRBV10-3 combines with J gene TRBJ2-1, with 12 nucleotides matching TRBD2. CDR3 length: 15 residues. Looked up from germline, CDR1 is ENHRY and CDR2 is SYGVKD. Trimming took 4 bases from V and 9 from J; bases not matched to a gene: 7. The CDR3 coding sequence is TGTGCCATCAGTGGACGACTAGCGGGAGAGGGTGAGCAGTTCTTC. It is translated as CAISGRLAGEGEQFF.

This clonotype came up a few times. This chain uses TRBV12-3 or TRBV12-4 with TRBJ2-7, with 9 bases aligning to TRBD2. V gave up 3 bases and J gave up 5 bases; unmatched junction bases: 5. The CDR3 is 14 amino acids. The CDR3 sequence is CASSLSGRTHEQYF. CDR3 DNA sequence: TGTGCCAGCAGTTTGAGCGGGAGGACCCACGAGCAGTACTTC.

This clonotype has a handful of counts. The chain joins TRBV5-1 to TRBJ2-7; no reliable D call. Trimming pared 5 bases from V and 5 bases from J, leaving 8 bases between. CDR1 SGHRS and CDR2 YFSETQ come from the germline V gene. This CDR3 is built from 11 residues. Here the CDR3 DNA reads TGCGCCAGCAGGGGCAGCCACGAGCAGTACTTC. Translation: CASRGSHEQYF.

This clonotype occurred a few times. This sequence joins TRBV5-1 and TRBJ2-7; no clear D gene. The CDR3 has 13 amino acids. V gave up 2 bases and J gave up 5 bases, with 11 bases separating them. From germline, CDR1 is SGHRS and CDR2 YFSETQ. The DNA for the CDR3 is TGCGCCAGCAGCTTTGGCTATCGCGACGAGCAGTACTTC. It encodes CASSFGYRDEQYF.